These T cell receptor beta chains were read from a single sample in a study of blood T cell repertoires in COVID-19. Data came from immunoSEQ multiplex PCR; TCRdb stores just in-frame clones and leaves some out. This table holds some 28,000 clones, approximately 80% found once. Sequencing used peripheral blood. Source of these receptors: a man in his 70s with active COVID-19. The CDR3 runs from the conserved cysteine through the conserved F or W. A D gene is named only where the DNA matches it firmly.

TRBV4-2,TRBD2,TRBJ2-2,CASGGRASGGMNTGELFF
TRBV11-3,NA,TRBJ2-7,CASSPRGYEQYF
TRBV5-6,NA,TRBJ1-6,CASSSGLGNSPLHF
TRBV11-2,TRBD1,TRBJ2-1,CASSLWTGEFAEQFF
TRBV28,TRBD2,TRBJ2-1,CASSRPDSGGARQFF
TRBV30,NA,TRBJ1-4,CAWSSSREKLFF
TRBV5-4,NA,TRBJ1-6,CASSLIGGRLKNSPLHF
TRBV4-2,TRBD1,TRBJ1-5,CASSQDQGGSSNQPQHF
TRBV24-1,TRBD1,TRBJ1-2,CATSEIPQGASPSRGYTF
TRBV19,TRBD1,TRBJ1-2,CASSFEGGTGISGYTF
TRBV5-1,NA,TRBJ2-3,CASSLVLSGTDTQYF
TRBV7-2,TRBD2,TRBJ2-7,CASSQRGGQGYEQYF
TRBV28,TRBD1,TRBJ2-7,CASTGQGLYEQYF
TRBV12-5,NA,TRBJ1-6,CASGFLTGLSNSPLHF
TRBV7-8,NA,TRBJ1-6,CASSFRGSPLHF
TRBV6-5,NA,TRBJ1-2,CASTPGRANYGYTF
TRBV5-4,TRBD1,TRBJ2-7,CASSPTAGTGAYEQYF
TRBV21-1,NA,TRBJ1-5,CASLRGLVEDQPQHF
TRBV30,NA,TRBJ1-5,CAWSVRGNSQPQHF
TRBV6-1,TRBD2,TRBJ2-5,CASSEPGGTQYF
TRBV25-1,NA,TRBJ2-7,CASSESPNSYEQYF
TRBV4-1,NA,TRBJ2-3,CASSPARGTDTQYF
TRBV18,NA,TRBJ1-4,CASSPLRGEKLFF
TRBV10-1,TRBD1,TRBJ2-7,CASSESGQVYEQYF
TRBV15,TRBD1,TRBJ1-4,CATSRGTGGDEKLFF
TRBV7-6,NA,TRBJ2-1,CASSLTTGSEQFF
TRBV30,NA,TRBJ2-5,CAWSLTRETQYF
TRBV4-3,NA,TRBJ1-2,CASSQGRGSNYGYTF
TRBV6-5,NA,TRBJ2-1,CASSEGGLGYYEQFF
TRBV27,TRBD2,TRBJ2-5,CASSLAGGLQETQYF
TRBV6-5,NA,TRBJ2-2,CASKTGWNTGELFF
TRBV24-1,TRBD1,TRBJ1-2,CATSESGTGKTF
TRBV30,NA,TRBJ2-3,CAWRTYSDTQYF
TRBV6-5,TRBD1,TRBJ2-7,CASSYSPGTAYEQYF
TRBV5-1,TRBD2,TRBJ2-3,CASSPHQRGGTDTQYF
TRBV4-1,TRBD1,TRBJ1-2,CASSQDGQGAGYTF
TRBV18,TRBD1,TRBJ1-5,CASSPGQRYQPQHF
TRBV9,NA,TRBJ2-2,CASSVVPDTGELFF
TRBV7-2,TRBD1,TRBJ1-6,CASSLDGGGASSPLHF
TRBV7-9,NA,TRBJ2-3,CASSPMGAQLTDTQYF
TRBV2,NA,TRBJ1-6,CASSDATGENSPLHF
TRBV19,NA,TRBJ1-5,CASSIDQGNQPQHF
TRBV7-9,TRBD1,TRBJ2-1,CASSLGRTGATDEQFF
TRBV7-9,NA,TRBJ2-2,CASSLGSGSNTGELFF
TRBV15,TRBD2,TRBJ2-2,CATSKPIAGVTGELFF
TRBV6-5,TRBD1,TRBJ1-1,CASTPRRGSNSEAFF
TRBV27,NA,TRBJ2-7,CASSLSGGMVYEQYF
TRBV5-1,TRBD2,TRBJ2-5,CASSLGLAGTSETQYF
TRBV5-4,NA,TRBJ2-6,CASSSQSSGANVLTF
TRBV4-3,NA,TRBJ1-3,CASSQLAGNTIYF
TRBV5-5,TRBD2,TRBJ2-3,CASSLPTSGGDTQYF
TRBV19,TRBD1,TRBJ1-4,CASSYQGQIGSASNNEKLFF
TRBV14,NA,TRBJ2-1,CASSQDSRTPGYFYSYNEQFF
TRBV2,TRBD1,TRBJ2-3,CARTRRTGTSDTQYF
TRBV27,NA,TRBJ2-3,CASSLGSWDTQYF
TRBV9,NA,TRBJ1-2,CASSVDPRQALSGYTF
TRBV6-5,NA,TRBJ2-2,CASSRDLNTGELFF
TRBV30,TRBD1,TRBJ1-2,CAWSVRGQGARYYGYTF
TRBV11-3,TRBD1,TRBJ2-3,CASSVDRDTQYF